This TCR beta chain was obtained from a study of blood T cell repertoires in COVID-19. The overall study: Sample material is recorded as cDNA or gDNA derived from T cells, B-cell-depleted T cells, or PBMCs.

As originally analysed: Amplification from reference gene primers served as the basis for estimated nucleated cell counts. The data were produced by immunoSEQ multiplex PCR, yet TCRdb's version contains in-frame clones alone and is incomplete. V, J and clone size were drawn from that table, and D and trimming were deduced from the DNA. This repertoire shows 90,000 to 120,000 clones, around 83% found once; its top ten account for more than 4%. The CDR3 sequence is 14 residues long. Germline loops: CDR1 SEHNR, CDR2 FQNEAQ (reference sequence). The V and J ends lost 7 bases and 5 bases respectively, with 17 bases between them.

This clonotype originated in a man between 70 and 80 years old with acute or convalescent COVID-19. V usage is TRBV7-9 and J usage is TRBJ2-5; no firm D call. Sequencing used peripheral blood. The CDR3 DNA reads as TGTGCCAGCACTGCCCCGCGTCCCCCCGAGACCCAGTACTTC. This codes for CASTAPRPPETQYF.